Given below is one TCR beta chain in context. No cognate antigen has been identified for it. Base qualities are not at hand, and no much larger clone is one base apart. The junction shows trimming of 6 bases on V and 7 bases on J, and the gene matches do not reach 8 bases of it. Measured from the cysteine to the phenylalanine, the CDR3 is 13 residues long. The DNA shown is the 39-base CDR3, in frame from base 1. Taken from the germline V gene, the CDR1 and CDR2 loops are SGHTA and FQGNSA. The data originate from a study of human T cells and chemical hapten exposure (dated by TCRdb to about 2021). Background for the entire study: For sensitization, 2% DPC in acetone was applied to a roughly 2 cm by roughly 2 cm area of upper inner arm skin. Libraries were pooled for sequencing, and variation in per-sample TCR yields was attributed mainly to small differences in library volumes within the pool. Most of the patients in the cohort were female, and the cohort covered alopecia areata with under or over 50% scalp involvement, alopecia totalis and alopecia universalis. Patch testing was performed on the upper back with Finn chambers containing 0.01% DPC, and the patch tests were scored after 6 days according to International Contact Dermatitis Research Group standards. Throughout the roughly 24-week study period, patients were also given weekly therapeutic DPC doses on the scalp. The study tracked peripheral blood TCR repertoire changes in vivo during primary and secondary sensitization to the hapten diphenylcyclopropenone (DPC) in alopecia patients. Patient blood was sampled pre-sensitization (week 0) and at 2, 6 and about 24 weeks after DPC sensitization. About 28 alopecia patients gave blood for TCR sequencing at one to four time points (pre-sensitization, 2, 6 and 24 weeks).

Library preparation attached unique molecular identifiers to individual cDNA molecules for quantitative, reproducible TCR counting. From each blood RNA sample, both TCR alpha and TCR beta chains were sequenced. The published analysis was carried out like this. The median number of TCRs per sample was around 100,000, ranging from 23,224 to 690,600. V, J and CDR3 annotation of the TCR reads was performed with the Decombinator software suite. Every sample was subsampled to the same number of TCRs (28,000) for the PS versus PT1 abundance plots. TCRs were defined as expanded if absent before sensitization and observed at least eight times at the 2-week time point. Using fastp trimming at Q25 and MiXCR clonotype assembly, TCRdb reanalyzed the public sequencing data and kept in-frame beta chains. Entries that share a CDR3 protein sequence are merged under the most common genes and DNA. It is TCRdb's table, rather than the study itself, that gives the V and J calls and clone size. The table for this sample lists hundreds of distinct CDR3 sequences; 44% of them were counted only once. About 12% of the sample is held by the ten biggest clonotypes.

Points the paper makes about the study in general: Expanded TCRs formed significantly more large CDR3 similarity clusters than pre-sensitization or healthy control sets, consistent with antigen-driven responses. All patients had alopecia, a presumed autoimmune disease, so their immune response might differ from that of healthy individuals. After repeated subsampling, changes were observed in the strength of the expansion versus patch-test correlation and in the threshold at which the correlation became significant. The number of PT1 expanded TCRs positively correlated with patch test score, significant at thresholds 8, 16 and 32 but not 4. The number of TCRs above 1 in 1000 frequency did not change with DPC sensitization; there was no evidence of global repertoire structure alterations.

The treatment or condition label of this sample denotes: therapeutic diphenylcyclopropenone sensitization with weekly scalp DPC. At every patch-test visit, the blood draw took place before the patch test was put on. Patients were eligible if aged 18 to 70, diagnosed with alopecia and judged suitable for DPC therapy, and pregnant patients were excluded. Total RNA was extracted from unfractionated whole blood collected in Tempus Blood RNA tubes. Sequencing was performed on whole blood, taken before DPC sensitization or 2, 6, or about 24 weeks after (not recorded which). The chain is assembled from TRBV7-2 and TRBJ1-2; the central 7 bases match TRBD1. The sequence was collected from an adult with alopecia areata. Some clones in this sample may be carry-over from other donors' samples. This table probably holds off-target reads from a library built for another chain. The CDR3 region has the sequence CASSPGQPLGYTF. The sequenced DNA is TGTGCCAGCAGTCCGGGACAGCCCCTTGGCTACACCTTC.